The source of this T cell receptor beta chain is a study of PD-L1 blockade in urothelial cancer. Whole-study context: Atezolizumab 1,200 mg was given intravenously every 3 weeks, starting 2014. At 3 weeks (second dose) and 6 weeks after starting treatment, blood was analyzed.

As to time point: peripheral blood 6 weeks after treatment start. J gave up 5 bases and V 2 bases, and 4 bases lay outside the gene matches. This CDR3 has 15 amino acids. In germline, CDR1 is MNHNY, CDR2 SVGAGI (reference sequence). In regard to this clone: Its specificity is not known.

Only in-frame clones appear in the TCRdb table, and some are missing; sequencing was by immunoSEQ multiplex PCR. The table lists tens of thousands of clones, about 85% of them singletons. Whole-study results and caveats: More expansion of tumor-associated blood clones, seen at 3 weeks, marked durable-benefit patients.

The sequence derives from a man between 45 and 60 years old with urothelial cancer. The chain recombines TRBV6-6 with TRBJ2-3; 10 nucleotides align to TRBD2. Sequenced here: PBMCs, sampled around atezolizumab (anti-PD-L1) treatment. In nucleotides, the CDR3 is TGTGCCAGCAGTTACAGCGGGAGGGGGAAAGATACGCAGTATTTT. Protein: CASSYSGRGKDTQYF.